A single sample is the source of the 27 T cell receptor beta chains below, sequenced in a study of T cells in tumors after PD-1 blockade. Sequencing used immunoSEQ multiplex PCR; TCRdb keeps in-frame clones, though not all of them. The data contain roughly 49,000 clones, roughly 80% of them seen just once; the ten biggest clones take up about 3.8%. The material was PBMCs, obtained before anti-PD-1 treatment. These receptors all stem from a human donor with basal cell carcinoma.

V and J are TRBV15 and TRBJ2-3; no definite D call. Germline V gene data show CDR1 as LNHNV and CDR2 as YYDKDF (reference sequence). This CDR3 region has 13 residues. V dropped 4 bases and J dropped 1 base, with 6 bases sitting between them. CDR3 nucleotides: TGTGCCACCAGCACTCTAGGCACAGATACGCAGTATTTT. This translates into CATSTLGTDTQYF.

CDR3 sequence reads: CASSPSGGTSYEQYF. CDR3 DNA: TGTGCCAGCTCTCCCAGCGGGGGGACCTCCTACGAGCAGTACTTC. The rearrangement links TRBV14 to TRBJ2-7, with TRBD2 identical over 9 bases. With 8 bases clipped from V and 0 bases from J, the junction kept 8 bases outside the gene matches. CDR3 length: 15 residues. Germline-derived CDR1 and CDR2 are SGHDN and FVKESK.

This chain links TRBV19 with TRBJ2-3, with 9 bases identical to TRBD2. CDR3 length: 18 residues. The V and J ends lost 1 base and 0 bases, in that order; junction bases with no gene match: 8. Germline CDR1 and CDR2: LNHDA and SQIVND (reference sequence). The CDR3 loop is CASSIGGLAGISTDTQYF. Here the CDR3 DNA reads TGTGCCAGTAGTATAGGCGGGCTAGCGGGGATTAGCACAGATACGCAGTATTTT.

J is TRBJ2-6 and V is TRBV2; TRBD1 matches at 8 bases. Germline-derived CDR1 and CDR2 are SNHLY and FYNNEI. CDR3 length: 15 residues. With 6 bases clipped from V and 2 bases from J, the junction kept 3 bases outside the gene matches. The chain's CDR3 is CASSKQGAGANVLTF. DNA of the CDR3: TGTGCCAGCAGCAAACAGGGGGCTGGGGCCAACGTCCTGACTTTC.

J is TRBJ1-6 and V is TRBV6-1, with D perhaps TRBD1 (5 bases). CDR1 is MNHNS and CDR2 is SASEGT in the germline V gene. V gave up 0 bases and J gave up 9 bases, with 12 bases separating them. This CDR3 region has 15 residues. CDR3 coding DNA: TGTGCCAGCAGTGAAGCCGGGGGTGTAGGTTCACCCCTCCACTTT. As protein: CASSEAGGVGSPLHF.

The chain recombines TRBV19 with TRBJ2-7; D call uncertain. The CDR3 runs 14 residues. CDR1 and CDR2 from the germline V gene are LNHDA and SQIVND (reference sequence). Between the trimmed V and J ends, which lost 3 bases and 0 bases, there was a span of 9 bases. CDR3 DNA sequence: TGTGCCAGTAGTATCGTCCACAGCTCCTACGAGCAGTACTTC. It codes for CASSIVHSSYEQYF.

V and J are TRBV5-4 and TRBJ1-1, with unresolved D. The CDR3 extends over 14 amino acids. In germline, CDR1 is SGHNT, CDR2 YYREEE (reference sequence). The germline V and J ends were trimmed by 1 base and 1 base, with 8 bases remaining between them. CDR3: CASSLREANTEAFF. CDR3 bases: TGTGCCAGCAGCTTGCGGGAGGCGAACACTGAAGCTTTCTTT. The variable domain in full, with the rest retrieved from reference TRBV5-4 and TRBJ1-1, is ETGVTQSPTHLIKTRGQQVTLRCSSQSGHNTVSWYQQALGQGPQFIFQYYREEENGRGNFPPRFSGLQFPNYSSELNVNALELDDSALYLCASSLREANTEAFFGQGTRLTVV.

The J gene is TRBJ1-1, the V gene TRBV6-6; D perhaps matches TRBD1 (5 bases). The CDR3 has 16 amino acids. Germline-derived CDR1 and CDR2 are MNHNY and SVGAGI (reference sequence). V was shortened by 2 bases and J by 2 bases, with 15 bases between the two germline ends. The CDR3 nucleotides read TGTGCCAGCAGTTACGACCTAACAGGTTCTAACACTGAAGCTTTCTTT. Translating it yields CASSYDLTGSNTEAFF.

The chain has TRBV7-2 and TRBJ1-3; D remains unclear. Germline-derived CDR1 and CDR2 are SGHTA and FQGNSA. The CDR3 spans 15 residues. V shed 1 base and J shed 0 bases, with 7 bases lying between them. This CDR3 reads CASSLGAASGNTIYF. The CDR3, as DNA: TGTGCCAGCAGCTTAGGGGCAGCCTCTGGAAACACCATATATTTT. Supplemented by reference TRBV7-2 and TRBJ1-3, the full variable domain reads GAGVSQSPSNKVTEKGKDVELRCDPISGHTALYWYRQSLGQGLEFLIYFQGNSAPDKSGLPSDRFSAERTGGSVSTLTIQRTQQEDSAVYLCASSLGAASGNTIYFGEGSWLTVV.

Only one count was recorded for this clone. The V and J genes are TRBV7-8 and TRBJ2-5; the D is unclear. The CDR3 runs to 14 residues. Between the trimmed V and J ends, which lost 5 bases and 2 bases, there was a span of 12 bases. The germline V gene encodes CDR1 SGHVS and CDR2 FQNEAQ. CDR3 loop: CASSRLQGQETQYF. As DNA, the CDR3 is TGTGCCAGCAGCCGACTCCAAGGACAAGAGACCCAGTACTTC. The full variable domain, completed using reference TRBV7-8 and TRBJ2-5, is GAGVSQSPRYKVAKRGQDVALRCDPISGHVSLFWYQQALGQGPEFLTYFQNEAQLDKSGLPSDRFFAERPEGSVSTLKIQRTQQEDSAVYLCASSRLQGQETQYFGPGTRLLVL.

The chain is built from TRBV27 and TRBJ1-5; 7 positions agree with TRBD1. CDR1 MNHEY and CDR2 SMNVEV come from the germline V gene (reference sequence). J was trimmed by 6 bases and V by 2 bases; bases with no gene match: 4. This CDR3 is built from 14 residues. For the CDR3, the DNA is TGTGCCAGCAGTTTAGGGACAGCGGGTCAGCCCCAGCATTTT. Protein: CASSLGTAGQPQHF.

This clone was seen a single time. The CDR3 protein is CASSLGPGGSSSYNSPLHF. As DNA, the CDR3 is TGTGCCAGCAGCTTAGGTCCAGGGGGGAGTAGCTCCTATAATTCACCCCTCCACTTT. This rearrangement joins TRBV7-2 to TRBJ1-6, with TRBD1 matching over 7 bases. This CDR3 contains 19 residues. V gave up 1 base and J gave up 0 bases; unmatched junction bases: 9. Germline loops: CDR1 SGHTA, CDR2 FQGNSA.

The DNA for the CDR3 is TGTGCCAGCAGCGAAGTAGCGGGGGGGCCCACAGGGACAGATACGCAGTATTTT. Its translation is CASSEVAGGPTGTDTQYF. The V and J genes are TRBV9 and TRBJ2-3, with TRBD2 identical over 11 bases. Germline V gene data show CDR1 as SGDLS and CDR2 as YYNGEE. This CDR3 has 18 amino acids. The V gene end was trimmed by 3 bases and the J gene end by 3 bases; junction bases not matched to a gene: 12.

The chain combines TRBV2 with TRBJ2-3, with TRBD1 matching 7 bases. Unmatched junction bases numbered 10, after V lost 10 bases and J lost 6 bases. CDR1 SNHLY and CDR2 FYNNEI come from the germline V gene. The CDR3 runs to 13 residues. CDR3 DNA: TGTGCCAATCAACAGGGGAGTAGGGATACGCAGTATTTT. Translating it yields CANQQGSRDTQYF.

The chain uses TRBV4-1 and TRBJ2-3; the D gene is possibly TRBD2 (6 bases). The CDR3 is 16 amino acids. Germline V gene sequence: CDR1 MGHRA, CDR2 YSYEKL. V was trimmed by 3 bases and J by 0 bases, leaving 13 bases between them. The CDR3 region is CASSHLAKPSTDTQYF. CDR3 DNA sequence: TGCGCCAGCAGCCACCTAGCGAAACCTAGCACAGATACGCAGTATTTT.

The chain is built from TRBV2 and TRBJ2-5; unclear D gene. The V gene's germline CDR1 is SNHLY and CDR2 FYNNEI. Trimming removed 1 base at V and 6 bases at J, with 0 bases between. The CDR3 runs to 10 residues. CDR3 sequence: CASSEETQYF. CDR3 nucleotides: TGTGCCAGCAGTGAAGAGACCCAGTACTTC.

The CDR3, as DNA: TGCGCCAGCAGTCTTAGGACAGGCAGCACAGATACGCAGTATTTT. The encoded protein is CASSLRTGSTDTQYF. The J gene is TRBJ2-3, the V gene TRBV5-1, with 7 positions matching TRBD1. Germline values: CDR1 SGHRS, CDR2 YFSETQ. The trim removed 5 bases at V and 0 bases at J, leaving 6 bases unmatched. This CDR3 has 15 residues.

This clone was seen a handful of times. V gene TRBV2 combines with J gene TRBJ2-6, with 8 bases that match TRBD2. Germline CDR1 is SNHLY and CDR2 is FYNNEI. The CDR3 sequence is 18 residues long. The J segment lost 4 bases and the V segment lost 2 bases, leaving 10 bases of the junction unmatched. The CDR3 here is CASSELLAGGSGANVLTF. CDR3 DNA sequence: TGTGCCAGCAGTGAACTTCTTGCGGGGGGATCGGGGGCCAACGTCCTGACTTTC.

The chain recombines TRBV6-2 or TRBV6-3 with TRBJ1-5; no clear D. This CDR3 contains 13 residues. Germline CDR1 and CDR2: MNHEY and SVGEGT. Trimming stripped 0 bases from V and 4 bases from J, with 4 bases between. CDR3 DNA sequence: TGTGCCAGCAGTTACTCCGAGAATCAGCCCCAGCATTTT. It codes for CASSYSENQPQHF.

The chain joins TRBV3-1 (or the pseudogene TRBV3-2) to TRBJ1-2, with 7 bases matching TRBD1. Trimming took 0 bases from V and 4 from J; bases not matched to a gene: 2. Per the germline V gene, CDR1 is LGHDT and CDR2 is YNNKEL (reference sequence). CDR3 length equals 14 residues. The CDR3 is CASSQDWDSYGYTF. The CDR3 nucleotides read TGTGCCAGCAGCCAAGATTGGGACAGCTATGGCTACACCTTC.

The CDR3 here is CASSESALAGDEQYF. In DNA form, the CDR3 reads TGCGCCAGCAGTGAGTCGGCGCTAGCGGGGGATGAGCAGTACTTC. The chain combines TRBV10-1 with TRBJ2-7; 10 positions agree with TRBD2. The CDR3 has 15 residues. The ends lost 0 bases at V and 7 bases at J; junction bases unmatched: 6. Looked up from germline, CDR1 is WNHNN and CDR2 is SYGVQD (reference sequence).

The rearrangement links TRBV20-1 to TRBJ2-7; 9 nucleotides align to TRBD2. The CDR3 sequence is 15 residues long. Unmatched junction bases numbered 9, after V lost 3 bases and J lost 3 bases. Germline V gene lookup returns CDR1 DFQATT and CDR2 SNEGSKA (reference sequence). Here the CDR3 DNA reads TGCAGTGCTAGTGAGTCTAGCGGGGTTCTCTACGAGCAGTACTTC. Its protein product is CSASESSGVLYEQYF.

This rearrangement joins TRBV2 to TRBJ2-1, with 12 bases lining up with TRBD2. The V gene end was trimmed by 6 bases and the J gene end by 3 bases; junction bases not matched to a gene: 3. The germline gives CDR1 SNHLY, CDR2 FYNNEI. The CDR3 consists of 15 residues. The chain's CDR3 is CASSPSGGVYNEQFF. CDR3 nucleotides: TGTGCCAGCAGCCCTAGCGGGGGGGTCTACAATGAGCAGTTCTTC. Based on the CDR3 plus reference TRBV2 and TRBJ2-1, the full variable domain is EPEVTQTPSHQVTQMGQEVILRCVPISNHLYFYWYRQILGQKVEFLVSFYNNEISEKSEIFDDQFSVERPDGSNFTLKIRSTKLEDSAMYFCASSPSGGVYNEQFFGPGTRLTVL.

The CDR3 loop reads CASRDLGWGQYNEQFF. CDR3 DNA: TGTGCCAGCAGGGATTTAGGTTGGGGGCAGTACAATGAGCAGTTCTTC. The chain is built from TRBV2 and TRBJ2-1; perhaps TRBD1 as D (6 bases). Trimming left V 6 bases short and J 4 bases short, with 19 bases between. This CDR3 is built from 16 residues. Germline values: CDR1 SNHLY, CDR2 FYNNEI.

CDR3: CASRPPGGGRDTQYF. In nucleotides, the CDR3 is TGTGCCAGCAGACCCCCTGGCGGGGGGAGGGATACGCAGTATTTT. The chain recombines TRBV28 with TRBJ2-3, with TRBD2 matching over 8 bases. This CDR3 spans 15 amino acids. Trimming removed 6 bases from V and 6 bases from J; junction bases left unmatched: 11. Germline CDR1 reads MDHEN; CDR2 reads SYDVKM.

The chain joins TRBV5-8 to TRBJ2-5; D might be TRBD2 (6 bases). The CDR3 is 12 amino acids. CDR1 is SGHTS, CDR2 YDEGEE, per germline. The V end was cut by 3 bases, the J end by 5 bases, with 8 bases between. The DNA of the CDR3 is TGTGCCAGCAGCTCTGGGGGGGAGACCCAGTACTTC. This gives the protein CASSSGGETQYF.

J is TRBJ1-1 and V is TRBV30; D gene ambiguous. Germline CDR1 is GTSNPN and CDR2 is SVGIG (reference sequence). The CDR3 runs 15 residues. The V gene lost 0 bases and the J gene lost 4 bases, with 15 bases spanning the gap. CDR3 amino acids: CAWSVGRIGRTEAFF. In DNA form, the CDR3 reads TGTGCCTGGAGTGTAGGACGGATTGGACGCACTGAAGCTTTCTTT.